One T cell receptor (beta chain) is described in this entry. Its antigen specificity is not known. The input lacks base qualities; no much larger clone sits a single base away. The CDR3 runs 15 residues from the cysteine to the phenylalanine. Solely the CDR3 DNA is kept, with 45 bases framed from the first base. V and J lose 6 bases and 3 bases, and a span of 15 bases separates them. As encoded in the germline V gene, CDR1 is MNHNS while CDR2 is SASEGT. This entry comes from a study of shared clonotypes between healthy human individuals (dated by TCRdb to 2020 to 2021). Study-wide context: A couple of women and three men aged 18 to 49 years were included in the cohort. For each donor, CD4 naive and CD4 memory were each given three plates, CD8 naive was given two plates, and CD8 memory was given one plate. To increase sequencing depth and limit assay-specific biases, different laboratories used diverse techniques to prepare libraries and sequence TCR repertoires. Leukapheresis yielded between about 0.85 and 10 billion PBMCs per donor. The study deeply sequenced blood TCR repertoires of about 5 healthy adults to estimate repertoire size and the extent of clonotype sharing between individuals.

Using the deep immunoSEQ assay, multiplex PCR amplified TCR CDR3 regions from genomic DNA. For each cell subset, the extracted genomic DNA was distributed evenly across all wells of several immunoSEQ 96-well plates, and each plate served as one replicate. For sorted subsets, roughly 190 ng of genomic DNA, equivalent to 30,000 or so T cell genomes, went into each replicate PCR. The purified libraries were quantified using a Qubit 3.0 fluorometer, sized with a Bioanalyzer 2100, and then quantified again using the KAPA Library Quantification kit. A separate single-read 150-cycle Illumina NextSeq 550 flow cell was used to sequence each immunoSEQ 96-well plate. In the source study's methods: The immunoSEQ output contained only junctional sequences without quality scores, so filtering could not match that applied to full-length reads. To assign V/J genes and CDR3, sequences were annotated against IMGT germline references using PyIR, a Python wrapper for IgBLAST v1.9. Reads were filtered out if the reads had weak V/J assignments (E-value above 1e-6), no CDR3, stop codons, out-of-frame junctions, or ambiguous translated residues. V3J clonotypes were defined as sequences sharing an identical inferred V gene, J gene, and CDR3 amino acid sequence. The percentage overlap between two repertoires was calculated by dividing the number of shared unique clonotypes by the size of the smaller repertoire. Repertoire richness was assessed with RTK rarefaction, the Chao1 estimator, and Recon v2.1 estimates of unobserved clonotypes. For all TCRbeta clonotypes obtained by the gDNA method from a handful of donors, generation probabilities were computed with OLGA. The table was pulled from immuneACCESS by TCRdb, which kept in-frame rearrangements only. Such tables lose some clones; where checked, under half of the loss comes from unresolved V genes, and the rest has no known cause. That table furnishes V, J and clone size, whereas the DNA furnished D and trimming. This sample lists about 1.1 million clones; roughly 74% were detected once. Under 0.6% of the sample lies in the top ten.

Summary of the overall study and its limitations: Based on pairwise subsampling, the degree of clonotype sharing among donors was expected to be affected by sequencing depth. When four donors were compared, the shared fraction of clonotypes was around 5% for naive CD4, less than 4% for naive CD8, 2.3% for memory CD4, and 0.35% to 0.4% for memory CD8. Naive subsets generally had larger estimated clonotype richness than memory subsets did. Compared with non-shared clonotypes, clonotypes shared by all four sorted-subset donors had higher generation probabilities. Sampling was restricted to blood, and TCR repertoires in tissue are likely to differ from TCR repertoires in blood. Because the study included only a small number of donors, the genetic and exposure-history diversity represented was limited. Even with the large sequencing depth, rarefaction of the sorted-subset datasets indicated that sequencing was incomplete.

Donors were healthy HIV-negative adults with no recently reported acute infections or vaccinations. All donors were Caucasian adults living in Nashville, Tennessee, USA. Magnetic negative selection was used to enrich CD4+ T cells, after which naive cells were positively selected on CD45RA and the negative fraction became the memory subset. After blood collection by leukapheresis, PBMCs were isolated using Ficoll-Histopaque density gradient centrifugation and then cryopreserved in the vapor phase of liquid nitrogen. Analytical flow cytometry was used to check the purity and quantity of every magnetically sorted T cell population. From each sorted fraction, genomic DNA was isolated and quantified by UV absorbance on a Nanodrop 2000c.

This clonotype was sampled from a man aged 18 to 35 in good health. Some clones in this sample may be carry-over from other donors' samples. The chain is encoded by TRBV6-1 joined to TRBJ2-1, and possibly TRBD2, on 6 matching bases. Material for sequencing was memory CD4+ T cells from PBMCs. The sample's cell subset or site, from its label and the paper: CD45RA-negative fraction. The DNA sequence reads TGTGCCAGCAGACCCTATCTAGCGTACTACAATGAGCAGTTCTTC. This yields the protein CASRPYLAYYNEQFF.